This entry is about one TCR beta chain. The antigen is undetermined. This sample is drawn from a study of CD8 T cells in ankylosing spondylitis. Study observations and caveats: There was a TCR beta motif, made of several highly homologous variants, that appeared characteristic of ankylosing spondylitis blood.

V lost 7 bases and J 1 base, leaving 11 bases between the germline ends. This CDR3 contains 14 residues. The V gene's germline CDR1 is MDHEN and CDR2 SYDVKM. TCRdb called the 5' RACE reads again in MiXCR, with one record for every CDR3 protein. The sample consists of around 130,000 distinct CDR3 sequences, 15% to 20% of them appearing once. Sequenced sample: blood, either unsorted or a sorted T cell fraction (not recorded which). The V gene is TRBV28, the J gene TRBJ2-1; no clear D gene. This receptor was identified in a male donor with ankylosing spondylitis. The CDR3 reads CASITLGSYNEQFF. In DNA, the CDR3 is TGTGCCAGCATTACTCTAGGGTCCTACAATGAGCAGTTCTTC.